Only a few counts were recorded for the clone carrying this TCR beta chain. Its cognate antigen is unknown. This sample is part of a study of regulatory T cells in long-lasting Graves disease. Study details: Persistence in Graves' disease denoted antithyroid drug use beyond 5 years alongside positive TSH receptor antibodies.

Study conclusions and caveats: Persistent Graves' patients showed a TCR diversity that was lower than that of newly diagnosed ones.

Sample time point: persistent/refractory GD, antithyroid drugs over 5 years with positive TRAb. The TCR library was prepared using RNA isolated from PBMCs. Germline lookup yields CDR1 GTSNPN and CDR2 SVGIG (reference sequence). CDR3 length: 13 residues. V was pared by 2 bases and J by 6 bases, with 2 bases of the junction left unmatched. Library construction for TCR beta used iRepertoire HTBI primers and Arm-PCR of CDR3 regions. TCRdb reprocessed the multiplex PCR reads with MiXCR, giving one entry per CDR3 protein. In the table there are hundreds of thousands of distinct CDR3 sequences, 30% of which are singletons.

This sequence joins TRBV30 and TRBJ2-7, with TRBD2 matching over 12 bases. The sample here was peripheral blood mononuclear cells (PBMCs), taken when the disease was refractory, from a patient treated with antithyroid drugs. The TCR originated in a female donor with Graves disease. The CDR3, as DNA: TGTGCCTGGAGTTTACTAGCGGGAGGCGAGCAGTACTTC. This sequence encodes CAWSLLAGGEQYF.